A selection of T cell receptor beta chains follows, all from one sample in a study of T cell repertoires in cytomegalovirus infection. TCRdb called the reads again in MiXCR, with one record for every CDR3 protein. The data contain about 740,000 distinct CDR3 sequences, about 33% of them singletons. Their recognized antigens are unknown. The sample was cultured PBMCs, taken from culture after CMV antigen stimulation. These receptors originate from a human donor in good health (CMV status not recorded). Some clones in this sample may be carry-over from other donors' samples. The CDR3 runs from the conserved cysteine through the conserved F or W. D genes are given only for firm matches. Size is omitted from some rows. Given values are once, few, many or a class for expanded clones.

>TRBV24-1|TRBJ2-1|.|TRBD2
TGTGCCACCAGTGAGGCCCGGGTAGCGGGAAAGAGCAATGAGCAGTTCTTC
CATSEARVAGKSNEQFF
>TRBV12-3/TRBV12-4|TRBJ2-5|.|.
TGTGCCAGCAGTTATTCCCCGAGGGGGCAAGAGACCCAGTACTTC
CASSYSPRGQETQYF
>TRBV28|TRBJ1-1|few|.
TGTGCCAGCAGTTCCCCGGCGGCCAACACTGAAGCTTTCTTT
CASSSPAANTEAFF
>TRBV28|TRBJ1-1|.|.
TGTGCCAGCAGGTGGGACATGAACACTGAAGCTTTCTTT
CASRWDMNTEAFF
>TRBV20-1|TRBJ2-1|.|.
TGCAGTGCCAGCCGGGCCAACAATGAGCAGTTCTTC
CSASRANNEQFF
>TRBV7-9|TRBJ1-4|.|.
TGTGCCAGCAGCTTAGCGGTGGGGGAAAAACTGTTTTTT
CASSLAVGEKLFF
>TRBV15|TRBJ2-3|.|TRBD2
TGTGCCACCAGCGGGGGGGTCTATAGGACAGATACGCAGTATTTT
CATSGGVYRTDTQYF
>TRBV11-2|TRBJ2-1|.|TRBD2
TGTGCCAGCAGCGTTAGCGGGAGGTCTAACAATGAGCAGTTCTTC
CASSVSGRSNNEQFF
>TRBV7-2|TRBJ2-3|many|TRBD2
TGTGCCAGCAGCCTTTTAGCGGGGGTGGATACGCAGTATTTT
CASSLLAGVDTQYF
>TRBV10-3|TRBJ2-3|.|.
TGTGCCATCAGTGAGAACACAGATACGCAGTATTTT
CAISENTDTQYF
>TRBV7-9|TRBJ1-1|few|.
TGTGCCAGCAGCTTAGGACTTTTTCAGGGATCAGCTTTCTTT
CASSLGLFQGSAFF
>TRBV12-3/TRBV12-4|TRBJ2-4|.|TRBD1
TGTGCCAGCAGTCCTCTCCCCGACAGGGAAAACATTCAGTACTTC
CASSPLPDRENIQYF
>TRBV19|TRBJ1-2|few|TRBD1
TGTGCCAGTAGTCTTACCGGGACAGGGGGCGTCGCTGGCTACACCTTC
CASSLTGTGGVAGYTF
>TRBV7-8|TRBJ2-5|.|TRBD2
TGTGCCAGCAGCCTACGGACTAGCGGGAGTGGGGAGACCCAGTACTTC
CASSLRTSGSGETQYF
>TRBV12-3/TRBV12-4|TRBJ1-5|few|.
TGTGCCAGCAGTTTAATAGGGCAGGGCGGTCAGCCCCAGCATTTT
CASSLIGQGGQPQHF
>TRBV7-2|TRBJ2-1|many|.
TGTGCCAGCAGCTTACAGGGTGGGCTCTACAATGAGCAGTTCTTC
CASSLQGGLYNEQFF
>TRBV30|TRBJ2-3|.|.
TGTGCCTGGAGTGTGGGCCTCACAGATACGCAGTATTTT
CAWSVGLTDTQYF
>TRBV29-1|TRBJ1-1|few|TRBD1
TGCAGCGCACTGGGACAGGCTGGGATAATTGGGACTGAAGCTTTCTTT
CSALGQAGIIGTEAFF
>TRBV7-9|TRBJ2-7|.|.
TGTGCCAGCAGCTTAGGCAGGTTGAGAGAGCAGTACTTC
CASSLGRLREQYF
>TRBV12-3/TRBV12-4|TRBJ1-4|.|.
TGTGCCAGCAGTTTAACCGTACAGACGGTTGAAAAACTGTTTTTT
CASSLTVQTVEKLFF
>TRBV7-2|TRBJ1-5|many|.
TGTGCCAGCAGCCATCTAACAGGGTTGGATCAGCCCCAGCATTTT
CASSHLTGLDQPQHF
>TRBV6-2/TRBV6-3|TRBJ1-2|few|.
TGTGCCAGCACCGGGGACGGGTCATTGTCTGGCTACACCTTC
CASTGDGSLSGYTF
>TRBV6-5|TRBJ2-3|.|.
TGTGCCAGCAGTTCCCCTCGTTCAGGGAGAGATACGCAGTATTTT
CASSSPRSGRDTQYF
>TRBV20-1|TRBJ1-1|few|.
TGCAGTGCTAGAGTACCAGGGGAGAACACTGAAGCTTTCTTT
CSARVPGENTEAFF
>TRBV7-2|TRBJ2-3|few|.
TGTGCCAGCAGCTTACTTCAAGCGGAGACAGATACGCAGTATTTT
CASSLLQAETDTQYF
>TRBV6-2/TRBV6-3|TRBJ2-3|few|.
TGTGCCAGCAGTTACGAATCAGATACGCAGTATTTT
CASSYESDTQYF
>TRBV7-2|TRBJ1-4|many|.
TGTGCCAGCAGCTTCGGGAATGTCGGGGCACGGGGTGAAAAACTGTTTTTT
CASSFGNVGARGEKLFF
>TRBV12-3/TRBV12-4|TRBJ1-2|many|.
TGTGCCAGCAGTCCTGCTTTGACGGGCCCCCTGAACTATGGCTACACCTTC
CASSPALTGPLNYGYTF
>TRBV7-6|TRBJ2-7|.|.
TGTGCCAGCAGCTTTGGCAGGGGCCTTACCTACGAGCGGTACTTC
CASSFGRGLTYERYF
>TRBV29-1|TRBJ1-3|.|.
TGCAGCGTTGACGCGGGAAACACCATATATTTT
CSVDAGNTIYF
>TRBV6-8|TRBJ2-3|once|TRBD2
TGTGCCAGCAGGGAGCGGGGGGTCACAGATACGCAGTATTTT
CASRERGVTDTQYF
>TRBV4-1|TRBJ2-6|.|.
TGCGCCAGCAGCCAAGATGGTCAGCTCTCTGGGGCCAACGTCCTGACTTTC
CASSQDGQLSGANVLTF
>TRBV7-6|TRBJ2-7|few|TRBD2
TGTGCCAGCAGCTTACGGGAGGGGGGCTCCTACGAGCAGTACTTC
CASSLREGGSYEQYF
>TRBV6-1|TRBJ2-7|.|.
TGTGCCAGCAGTGTGGGTGGAGCGGTAAACTACGAGCAGTACTTC
CASSVGGAVNYEQYF
>TRBV7-2|TRBJ1-1|.|.
TGTGCCAGCAGCTGGGGATGGGCGAACACTGAAGCTTTCTTT
CASSWGWANTEAFF
>TRBV30|TRBJ2-5|.|.
TGTGCCTTCGGACCATACCAAGAGACCCAGTACTTC
CAFGPYQETQYF
>TRBV27|TRBJ1-6|.|.
TGTGCCAGCAGCTCTATCGCCCCAGGAAGACAGTCCTATAATTCACCCCTCCACTTT
CASSSIAPGRQSYNSPLHF
>TRBV7-6|TRBJ1-2|.|.
TGTGCCAGCAGCCCGTGGAGGGGGGGCTACACCTTC
CASSPWRGGYTF
>TRBV4-1|TRBJ2-1|few|.
TGCGCCAGCAGCCAAGATGTGTTGGGAGGCTCCTACAATGAGCAGTTCTTC
CASSQDVLGGSYNEQFF
>TRBV7-2|TRBJ2-5|.|TRBD2
TGTGCCAGCAGCTTAGGTAGCCTAGCGGGCCAAGAGACCCAGTACTTC
CASSLGSLAGQETQYF
>TRBV7-8|TRBJ1-1|many|.
TGTGCCAGCTCCACACCGCCGAACACTGAAGCTTTCTTT
CASSTPPNTEAFF
>TRBV20-1|TRBJ2-7|few|.
TGCAGTGCTCGGGACAAGAGCTCCTACGAGCAGTACTTC
CSARDKSSYEQYF
>TRBV6-8|TRBJ2-5|.|.
TGTGCCAGCAGTTACGGGGATAGCATGGAGACCCAGTACTTC
CASSYGDSMETQYF
>TRBV6-1|TRBJ2-7|.|TRBD1
TGTGCCAGCAGCACCACCGGGACAGTGGCCTACGAGCAGTACTTC
CASSTTGTVAYEQYF
>TRBV12-5|TRBJ2-5|few|TRBD1
TGTGCTAGTGCCCTGACAGGGCTGCAAGAGACCCAGTACTTC
CASALTGLQETQYF
>TRBV2|TRBJ1-5|.|.
TGTGCCAGCAGTGAAGCGAGGGGGACCGGCAATCAGCCCCAGCATTTT
CASSEARGTGNQPQHF
>TRBV4-3|TRBJ1-1|.|.
TGCGCCAGCAGCCAAGATTCAGGGAGGCCTGAAGCTTTCTTT
CASSQDSGRPEAFF
>TRBV12-3/TRBV12-4|TRBJ1-4|few|.
TGTGCCAGCAGTTTAGCCGGACGCAGAGTCGAAAAACTGTTTTTT
CASSLAGRRVEKLFF
>TRBV7-2|TRBJ2-4|.|.
TGTGCCAGCAGCTCCTGGACCGAAAGGGAAAACATTCAGTACTTC
CASSSWTERENIQYF
>TRBV20-1|TRBJ2-1|few|.
TGCAGTGCTAGAGAGCTTCAAAATGAGCAGTTCTTC
CSARELQNEQFF
>TRBV7-2|TRBJ2-5|many|.
TGTGCCAGCAGCTTAGGGTCTTTGATGGAGACCCAGTACTTC
CASSLGSLMETQYF